The 5 T cell receptor beta chains below come from one sample, sequenced in a study of technical replicates of blood from several donors. Produced via immunoSEQ multiplex PCR; TCRdb's table is partial and in-frame only. Of about 83,000 clones in the sample, approximately 96% were seen once. The sample was T cells isolated from PBMCs. The receptor source for this set is a human donor in good health.

V gene TRBV30 combines with J gene TRBJ2-5; 8 nucleotides agree with TRBD1. Trimming at V came to 1 base and at J to 4 bases, leaving 2 bases not matched to a gene. Germline V CDR1 and CDR2: GTSNPN, SVGIG (reference sequence). The CDR3 has 13 residues. The CDR3 reads CAWSGTGLETQYF. The CDR3 DNA follows: TGTGCCTGGAGTGGGACAGGGTTAGAGACCCAGTACTTC.

The chain links TRBV9 to TRBJ2-5, with 7 bases identical to TRBD1. The V and J ends lost 4 bases and 5 bases, in that order; junction bases with no gene match: 8. CDR3 size: 14 residues. Germline CDR1 and CDR2: SGDLS and YYNGEE. The CDR3 spells CASSMTGQLETQYF. CDR3 nucleotides: TGTGCCAGCAGCATGACGGGACAGTTGGAGACCCAGTACTTC.

V usage is TRBV6-6 and J usage is TRBJ2-7, with no clear D. V gave up 4 bases and J gave up 6 bases, with 10 bases separating them. Germline loops: CDR1 MNHNY, CDR2 SVGAGI (reference sequence). This CDR3 contains 12 residues. CDR3 coding DNA: TGTGCCAGCAGTTTCACACGCACCGAGCAGTACTTC. This sequence encodes CASSFTRTEQYF.

V is TRBV9 and J is TRBJ1-3; possible D gene TRBD1, 5 bases. Germline CDR1 reads SGDLS; CDR2 reads YYNGEE. The CDR3 consists of 16 residues. Deletions cut 1 base from V and 0 bases from J, with 11 bases between. The CDR3 here is CASSVPTDDSGNTIYF. The CDR3 nucleotides read TGTGCCAGCAGCGTACCGACAGACGACTCTGGAAACACCATATATTTT.

This chain connects TRBV14 to TRBJ2-1; 10 bases fit TRBD2. V lost 4 bases to trimming and J lost 0 bases; unmatched junction nucleotides: 3. The CDR3 has 16 residues. Germline CDR1 is SGHDN and CDR2 is FVKESK. CDR3 region: CASSLGTSDSYNEQFF. CDR3 coding DNA: TGTGCCAGCAGCCTTGGGACTAGCGACTCCTACAATGAGCAGTTCTTC.